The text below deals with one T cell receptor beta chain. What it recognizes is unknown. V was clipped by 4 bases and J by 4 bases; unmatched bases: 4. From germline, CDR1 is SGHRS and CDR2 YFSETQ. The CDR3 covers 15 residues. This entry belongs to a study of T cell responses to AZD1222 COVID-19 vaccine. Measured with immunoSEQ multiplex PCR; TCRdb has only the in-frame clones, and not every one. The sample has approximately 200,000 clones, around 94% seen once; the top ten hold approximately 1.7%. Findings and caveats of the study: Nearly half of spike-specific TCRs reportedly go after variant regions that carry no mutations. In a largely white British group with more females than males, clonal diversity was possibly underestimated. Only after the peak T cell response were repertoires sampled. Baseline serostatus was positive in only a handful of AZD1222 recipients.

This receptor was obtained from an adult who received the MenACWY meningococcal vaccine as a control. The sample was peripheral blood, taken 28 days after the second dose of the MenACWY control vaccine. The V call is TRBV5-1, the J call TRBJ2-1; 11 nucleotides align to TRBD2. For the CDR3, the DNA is TGCGCCAGCAGCCTACTAGCGGGGGAATACAATGAGCAGTTCTTC. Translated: CASSLLAGEYNEQFF.